Each of the 20 T cell receptor beta chains below was sequenced from the same sample in a study. TCRdb reanalysed the 5' RACE reads using MiXCR and keeps one entry per CDR3 protein. The data contain some 44,000 distinct CDR3 sequences, 25% to 35% of them seen just once; the ten biggest clones take up just over 4%. The sample taken for sequencing was tumor-infiltrating memory CD4+ T cells sorted from the breast tumor. Regarding subset: memory CD4+ T cells, CD4+CD45RO+CD25-. The receptor set was obtained from a female donor with breast cancer.

This CDR3 is CGTGTLGHF. The CDR3 region has the DNA TGCGGCACCGGGACCTTGGGGCATTTT. This chain connects TRBV20-1 to TRBJ1-5; D possibly corresponds to TRBD1 (5 bases). The V gene's germline CDR1 is DFQATT and CDR2 SNEGSKA (reference sequence). The CDR3 extends over 9 amino acids.

This chain links TRBV12-3 or TRBV12-4 with TRBJ1-4; 9 bases map to TRBD1. The ends lost 3 bases at V and 7 bases at J; junction bases unmatched: 3. The CDR3 covers 14 residues. For the CDR3, the DNA is TGTGCCAGCAGTTTTGGGACAGGGAGTGAAAAACTGTTTTTT. It translates to CASSFGTGSEKLFF.

This clonotype was picked up a small number of times. Written as DNA, the CDR3 is TGTGCCAGGGGCGGTACACGGATAGGGAACTATGGCTACACCTTC. It specifies CARGGTRIGNYGYTF. The chain has TRBV6-6 and TRBJ1-2; D call uncertain. Per the germline V gene, CDR1 is MNHNY and CDR2 is SVGAGI (reference sequence). Trimming took 9 bases from V and 2 from J, leaving 19 bases between them. The CDR3 extends over 15 amino acids.

This clonotype came up a few times. The CDR3: CASSRSGVGLETQYF. The DNA for the CDR3 is TGTGCCAGCTCTAGGTCGGGAGTGGGGTTAGAGACCCAGTACTTC. J is TRBJ2-5 and V is TRBV12-3 or TRBV12-4; a possible D gene is TRBD2 (6 bases). Trimming shortened V by 8 bases and J by 4 bases, and 20 bases separated the two germline ends. The CDR3 loop spans 15 amino acids.

Regarding this clonotype: A single base separates this from a much larger clone, so it may be a read error. The chain joins TRBV20-1 to TRBJ1-2; a weak D match, TRBD1 (5 bases). Germline values: CDR1 DFQATT, CDR2 SNEGSKA (reference sequence). The length of the CDR3 is 15 residues. CDR3 sequence reads: CSTSPPDKWGYGYTF. The CDR3 DNA is TGCAGTACTAGCCCCCCAGACAAATGGGGGTATGGCTACACCTTC.

This clonotype showed up many times. This rearrangement joins TRBV29-1 to TRBJ2-5; maybe TRBD2 (5 bases). V was trimmed by 4 bases and J by 7 bases, leaving 10 bases between them. This CDR3 comprises 11 residues. Germline V gene lookup returns CDR1 SQVTM and CDR2 ANQGSEA. CDR3 nucleotide sequence: TGCAGCGTTGGGGGAGCAGGGACCCAGTACTTC. Its protein is CSVGGAGTQYF.

This clonotype was seen a few times. The chain joins TRBV2 to TRBJ1-5; 9 bases are shared with TRBD1. The length of the CDR3 is 14 residues. Germline assignment: CDR1 SNHLY and CDR2 FYNNEI. The V segment lost 3 bases and the J segment 5 bases; nucleotides outside the gene matches: 2. The CDR3 here is CASSDGTGHQPQHF. The CDR3 DNA reads as TGTGCCAGCAGTGACGGGACAGGGCATCAGCCCCAGCATTTT.

This clonotype was detected only a few times. The gene calls are TRBV7-3 and TRBJ1-5; no firm D call. The CDR3 spans 11 residues. Trimming took off 2 bases at V and 8 bases at J, with 4 bases between the two ends. Per germline, CDR1 SGHTA and CDR2 FQGTGA. The CDR3 is CASSLPEPQHF. CDR3 DNA sequence: TGTGCCAGCAGCTTACCGGAGCCCCAGCATTTT.

The J gene is TRBJ1-5, the V gene TRBV5-1; 10 bases fit TRBD1. CDR1 and CDR2 from the germline V gene are SGHRS and YFSETQ. This CDR3 has 15 amino acids. Trimming at V came to 4 bases and at J to 7 bases, leaving 8 bases not matched to a gene. The CDR3: CASSPMTGGEQPQHF. CDR3 DNA: TGCGCCAGCAGCCCGATGACAGGGGGCGAACAGCCCCAGCATTTT.

The genes are TRBV5-6 and TRBJ2-7; no clear D. This CDR3 comprises 13 residues. Trimming took off 6 bases at V and 1 base at J, with 11 bases between the two ends. CDR1 and CDR2 from the germline V gene are SGHDT and YYEEEE. This CDR3 is CASIGRTSYEQYF. The CDR3 region has the DNA TGTGCCAGCATTGGCAGAACATCCTACGAGCAGTACTTC.

This clonotype has only a few counts. The chain links TRBV5-1 to TRBJ1-1; the D gene is possibly TRBD1 (5 bases). V lost 4 bases and J lost 0, with 10 bases in between. This CDR3 is 14 amino acids long. Germline-derived CDR1 and CDR2 are SGHRS and YFSETQ. For the CDR3, the DNA is TGCGCCAGCAGCGGGGACGGATTGAACACTGAAGCTTTCTTT. Residues: CASSGDGLNTEAFF.

Comments on this clonotype: The conserved phenylalanine or tryptophan is not found at the CDR3 terminus, so this likely reflects a read error. No DNA is shown, since the ends of the CDR3 on it are uncertain; the CDR3 is the one TCRdb lists. The V call is TRBV6-6, the J call TRBJ1-1; the D segment call TRBD1 is taken from the table without a DNA check. The germline V gene encodes CDR1 MNHNY and CDR2 SVGAGI (reference sequence). The CDR3 adds up to 15 amino acids, both ends counted. CDR3 protein: CASSYRDGGQTLKNL.

The rearrangement uses TRBV6-6 and TRBJ2-3, with a possible D match to TRBD2 (5 bases). The V and J ends lost 8 bases and 0 bases respectively, with 12 bases between them. The CDR3 has 14 residues. The germline CDR1 and CDR2 sequences are MNHNY and SVGAGI (reference sequence). CDR3 bases: TGTGCCAGCTTGGCGGGTTCTAGCACAGATACGCAGTATTTT. Its translation: CASLAGSSTDTQYF.

A few counts support this clonotype. The rearrangement joins TRBV6-1 to TRBJ2-6; D is undetermined. The CDR3 spans 14 residues. V was pared by 8 bases and J by 4 bases, with 12 bases between. Germline CDR1 MNHNS, CDR2 SASEGT. The CDR3 bases are TGTGCCAGCCAGAGAGAGGCCGGGGCCAACGTCCTGACTTTC. As protein: CASQREAGANVLTF.

The chain combines TRBV12-3 or TRBV12-4 with TRBJ2-2; 7 bases fit TRBD2. V lost 10 bases to trimming and J lost 5 bases; unmatched junction nucleotides: 10. The CDR3 covers 14 residues. CDR3 region: CAMGRGLATGELFF. As DNA, the CDR3 is TGTGCCATGGGGAGGGGACTGGCGACCGGGGAGCTGTTTTTT.

This clonotype was found a few times. This chain uses TRBV7-2 with TRBJ1-6; possible D gene TRBD1, 5 bases. The CDR3 has 15 residues. The germline gives CDR1 SGHTA, CDR2 FQGNSA. V was cut by 5 bases and J by 7 bases, with 15 bases left in between. The CDR3 DNA reads as TGTGCCAGCAGCCTGCGGGACGGACACAATTCACCCCTCCACTTT. Translated: CASSLRDGHNSPLHF. The full variable domain, rest sourced from reference TRBV7-2 and TRBJ1-6, is GAGVSQSPSNKVTEKGKDVELRCDPISGHTALYWYRQSLGQGLEFLIYFQGNSAPDKSGLPSDRFSAERTGGSVSTLTIQRTQQEDSAVYLCASSLRDGHNSPLHFGNGTRLTVT.

The CDR3 reads CASLGAGVYNEQFF. The CDR3 bases are TGTGCCAGCTTAGGGGCGGGAGTCTACAATGAGCAGTTCTTC. The chain recombines TRBV12-3 or TRBV12-4 with TRBJ2-1; 7 bases are a match to TRBD2. V dropped 8 bases and J dropped 3; count of bases not matched to a gene: 7. CDR3 length: 14 residues.

J is TRBJ2-5 and V is TRBV24-1, with 7 bases identical to TRBD1. The junction had 2 bases not matched to a gene; V was cut back by 0 bases and J by 5 bases. The germline V gene has CDR1 KGHDR and CDR2 SFDVKD. The CDR3 is 14 residues long. CDR3: CATSDLDRVETQYF. CDR3 coding DNA: TGTGCCACCAGTGATTTGGACAGGGTGGAGACCCAGTACTTC.

As DNA, the CDR3 is TGTGCCAGCAGTGTCATTCCCCTGTCTGGGGCCAACGTCCTGACTTTC. Translation gives CASSVIPLSGANVLTF. V is TRBV12-3 or TRBV12-4 and J is TRBJ2-6; D gene ambiguous. The CDR3 has 16 amino acids. The V end lost 5 bases, the J end lost 1 base, and 12 bases lay between the germline ends.

This clonotype was observed at least ten times. The chain is built from TRBV4-1 and TRBJ1-1, with a weak D call TRBD1 (5 bases). The CDR3 is 12 residues long. V lost 7 bases to trimming and J lost 7 bases, with 13 bases between them. Germline CDR1 and CDR2: MGHRA and YSYEKL. The CDR3 reads CASTDGGLEAFF. The CDR3 DNA reads TGCGCCAGCACAGACGGGGGACTTGAAGCTTTCTTT.